These 20 T cell receptor beta chains came from one sample sequenced in a study of T cells in Graves' hyperthyroidism and ophthalmopathy. Amplification yielded TCR beta CDR3 regions, with RNA transcripts as the source. Carried out on the TCR CDR3, a first-round RT-PCR used the HTBI primer set. TCRdb itself ran the multiplex PCR reads through MiXCR, one entry per CDR3 protein. The table records fewer than 500,000 distinct CDR3 sequences, less than 15% of them present only once. The sequenced sample was blood. Receptor source: a young man with Graves' hyperthyroidism that later progressed to Graves' ophthalmopathy.

This clonotype was seen more than once but under ten times. The chain couples TRBV6-5 to TRBJ2-5, with 9 bases that match TRBD1. Germline CDR1 is MNHEY and CDR2 is SVGAGI. This CDR3 has 18 amino acids. The V gene end was trimmed by 1 base and the J gene end by 3 bases; junction bases not matched to a gene: 12. The CDR3 loop reads CASSYYSPGTGPEETQYF. CDR3 nucleotide sequence: TGTGCCAGCAGTTACTATTCCCCCGGGACAGGGCCTGAAGAGACCCAGTACTTC.

The rearrangement links TRBV9 to TRBJ2-2; D not resolved. The CDR3 contains 15 residues. Germline CDR1 reads SGDLS; CDR2 reads YYNGEE. With 0 bases removed from V and 1 base from J, the gap between germline ends came to 7 bases. As DNA, the CDR3 is TGTGCCAGCAGCGTAGAAACAGAGAACACCGGGGAGCTGTTTTTT. Translating gives CASSVETENTGELFF.

The rearrangement uses TRBV30 and TRBJ1-2; D not certain. The length of the CDR3 is 15 residues. Trimming shortened V by 0 bases and J by 3 bases, and 14 bases separated the two germline ends. The germline gives CDR1 GTSNPN, CDR2 SVGIG (reference sequence). The CDR3 region is CAWSVEGLLYYGYTF. CDR3 nucleotides: TGTGCCTGGAGTGTTGAGGGTCTCCTATACTATGGCTACACCTTC.

V and J are TRBV3-1 and TRBJ2-2; D is unresolved. The germline gives CDR1 LGHDT, CDR2 YNNKEL (reference sequence). This CDR3 is built from 14 residues. The ends were cut back, 3 bases at V and 5 bases at J, with 10 bases in the middle. This chain's CDR3 is CASSQGTRTGELFF. The CDR3 DNA reads as TGTGCCAGCAGCCAGGGTACCAGGACCGGGGAGCTGTTTTTT.

This clonotype was seen only a few times. The chain uses TRBV19 and TRBJ1-6; D gene unclear. V dropped 3 bases and J dropped 9 bases, with 6 bases sitting between them. Per the germline V gene, CDR1 is LNHDA and CDR2 is SQIVND (reference sequence). The CDR3 consists of 12 residues. DNA of the CDR3: TGTGCCAGTAGTATTGAAGCTTCACCCCTCCACTTT. Its translation: CASSIEASPLHF.

The chain uses TRBV6-1 and TRBJ2-5, with D perhaps matching TRBD2 (5 bases). The CDR3 has 12 residues. The ends were cut back, 5 bases at V and 6 bases at J, with 10 bases in the middle. The germline V gene encodes CDR1 MNHNS and CDR2 SASEGT. The CDR3 bases are TGTGCCAGCAGTTATTCTAGCAAGACCCAGTACTTC. It specifies CASSYSSKTQYF.

The genes are TRBV6-1 and TRBJ2-5, with D unclear. V was clipped by 3 bases and J by 2 bases, with 13 bases between them. The germline V gene has CDR1 MNHNS and CDR2 SASEGT. CDR3 length: 15 amino acids. CDR3 nucleotide sequence: TGTGCCAGCAGTGATCGGATGAAGGGACAAGAGACCCAGTACTTC. Residues: CASSDRMKGQETQYF.

This clonotype was observed a handful of times. The genes are TRBV12-3 or TRBV12-4 and TRBJ2-7, with a tentative D call TRBD1 (6 bases). CDR3 size: 13 residues. The V end was cut by 4 bases, the J end by 2 bases, with 9 bases between. CDR3 region: CASSSDSPYEQYF. The CDR3 region has the DNA TGTGCCAGCAGTTCGGACAGCCCCTACGAGCAGTACTTC.

The table lists this clonotype with many counts. An end of the junction does not agree with germline; a read error may underlie this. This chain joins TRBV5-1 and TRBJ1-6, with D perhaps TRBD1 (5 bases). This CDR3 has 13 amino acids. Per the germline V gene, CDR1 is SGHRS and CDR2 is YFSETQ. The CDR3 coding sequence is TGTGCCAGCAGCTTAGACAGAGATTCACCCCTCCACTTT. Translation gives CASSLDRDSPLHF.

This clonotype was observed many times. This sequence joins TRBV5-5 and TRBJ2-1; the D gene is possibly TRBD2 (6 bases). Germline V gene sequence: CDR1 SGHKS, CDR2 YYEKEE (reference sequence). This CDR3 contains 16 residues. The V gene lost 3 bases and the J gene lost 4 bases, with 17 bases spanning the gap. In DNA form, the CDR3 reads TGTGCCAGCAGCTGGGGGACTCGCGTCCCTTACAATGAGCAGTTCTTC. This gives the protein CASSWGTRVPYNEQFF.

This chain joins TRBV7-9 and TRBJ2-3; D uncertain. The V gene lost 3 bases and the J gene lost 10 bases, with 8 bases spanning the gap. The germline CDR1 and CDR2 sequences are SEHNR and FQNEAQ (reference sequence). The CDR3 extends over 11 amino acids. The CDR3 region has the DNA TGTGCCAGCAGCTTCTCTGGGCCGCAGTATTTT. Translated: CASSFSGPQYF. Looking up the rest from reference TRBV7-9 and TRBJ2-3 gives the full variable domain: DTGVSQNPRHKITKRGQNVTFRCDPISEHNRLYWYRQTLGQGPEFLTYFQNEAQLEKSRLLSDRFSAERPKGSFSTLEIQRTEQGDSAMYLCASSFSGPQYFGPGTRLTVL.

The table lists this clonotype with a few counts. This chain connects TRBV3-1 to TRBJ2-5, with D possibly called TRBD1 or TRBD2 (5 bases each). In germline, CDR1 is LGHDT, CDR2 YNNKEL (reference sequence). V was clipped by 1 base and J by 4 bases, with 16 bases between them. This CDR3 has 16 residues. The chain's CDR3 is CASSQGVTPGTETQYF. The CDR3 DNA is TGTGCCAGCAGCCAAGGGGTGACTCCCGGGACAGAGACCCAGTACTTC.

The table lists this clonotype with many counts. The V and J genes are TRBV12-3 or TRBV12-4 and TRBJ2-7, with 9 bases fitting TRBD1. The CDR3 has 15 residues. V dropped 6 bases and J dropped 4; count of bases not matched to a gene: 10. Written as DNA, the CDR3 is TGTGCCAGCAGGTCCGGGACAGGGTCCCCTTACGAGCAGTACTTC. Its protein is CASRSGTGSPYEQYF.

The rearrangement links TRBV20-1 to TRBJ2-5; D is tentatively TRBD1 or TRBD2 (6 bases each). V lost 0 bases to trimming and J lost 2 bases, with 10 bases between them. Germline values: CDR1 DFQATT, CDR2 SNEGSKA (reference sequence). The CDR3 has 14 residues. Here the CDR3 DNA reads TGCAGTGCTAGAGATCGGGGGCCACAAGAGACCCAGTACTTC. This codes for CSARDRGPQETQYF.

On this clonotype: A much larger clone lies a single base off, so this may be a read error. V and J are TRBV5-1 and TRBJ1-5; D is undetermined. CDR1 and CDR2 from the germline V gene are SGHRS and YFSETQ. The germline V and J ends were trimmed by 0 bases and 10 bases, with 11 bases remaining between them. This CDR3 has 13 residues. The CDR3 is CASSLGGVSPQHF. CDR3 coding DNA: TGCGCCAGCAGCTTGGGTGGGGTTTCTCCCCAGCATTTT.

This clonotype was found many times. The chain uses TRBV10-3 and TRBJ1-5, with D unresolved. V was shortened by 0 bases and J by 7 bases, with 10 bases between the two germline ends. Germline loops: CDR1 ENHRY, CDR2 SYGVKD. The CDR3 consists of 14 residues. The CDR3 DNA follows: TGTGCCATCAGTGAGTCGAGCGGGTGGCAGCCCCAGCATTTT. As protein: CAISESSGWQPQHF.

This clonotype occurred many times. The chain recombines TRBV6-1 with TRBJ1-1; the match to TRBD1 covers 7 bases. CDR1 MNHNS and CDR2 SASEGT come from the germline V gene. The CDR3 runs to 14 residues. V shed 6 bases, J shed 5 bases, and the junction held 9 bases outside the gene matches. The CDR3 sequence: CASRGSDRETEAFF. In DNA form, the CDR3 reads TGTGCCAGCAGGGGATCAGACAGGGAAACTGAAGCTTTCTTT.

This clonotype was picked up many times. This sequence joins TRBV12-5 and TRBJ1-5, with D hard to call. This CDR3 region has 16 residues. Deletions cut 0 bases from V and 3 bases from J, with 12 bases between. Germline V CDR1 and CDR2: LGHNT, FRNRAP. CDR3 residues: CASGLVGQSFNQPQHF. The CDR3 nucleotides read TGTGCTAGTGGTTTGGTAGGGCAGAGTTTCAATCAGCCCCAGCATTTT.

In its sample, this clonotype was seen a few times. The rearrangement joins TRBV6-1 to TRBJ2-3, with 7 bases lining up with TRBD2. The CDR3 contains 15 residues. Germline lookup yields CDR1 MNHNS and CDR2 SASEGT. Unmatched junction bases numbered 8, after V lost 5 bases and J lost 3 bases. Written as DNA, the CDR3 is TGTGCCAGCAGTTACCCCGGGGAGGGAACAGATACGCAGTATTTT. Protein: CASSYPGEGTDTQYF.

This sequence joins TRBV19 and TRBJ2-5; D is ambiguous. The CDR3 extends over 12 amino acids. V lost 2 bases and J 4 bases, leaving 5 bases between the germline ends. Germline CDR1 reads LNHDA; CDR2 reads SQIVND (reference sequence). The chain's CDR3 is CASSIRSETQYF. For the CDR3, the DNA is TGTGCCAGTAGTATACGATCAGAGACCCAGTACTTC.